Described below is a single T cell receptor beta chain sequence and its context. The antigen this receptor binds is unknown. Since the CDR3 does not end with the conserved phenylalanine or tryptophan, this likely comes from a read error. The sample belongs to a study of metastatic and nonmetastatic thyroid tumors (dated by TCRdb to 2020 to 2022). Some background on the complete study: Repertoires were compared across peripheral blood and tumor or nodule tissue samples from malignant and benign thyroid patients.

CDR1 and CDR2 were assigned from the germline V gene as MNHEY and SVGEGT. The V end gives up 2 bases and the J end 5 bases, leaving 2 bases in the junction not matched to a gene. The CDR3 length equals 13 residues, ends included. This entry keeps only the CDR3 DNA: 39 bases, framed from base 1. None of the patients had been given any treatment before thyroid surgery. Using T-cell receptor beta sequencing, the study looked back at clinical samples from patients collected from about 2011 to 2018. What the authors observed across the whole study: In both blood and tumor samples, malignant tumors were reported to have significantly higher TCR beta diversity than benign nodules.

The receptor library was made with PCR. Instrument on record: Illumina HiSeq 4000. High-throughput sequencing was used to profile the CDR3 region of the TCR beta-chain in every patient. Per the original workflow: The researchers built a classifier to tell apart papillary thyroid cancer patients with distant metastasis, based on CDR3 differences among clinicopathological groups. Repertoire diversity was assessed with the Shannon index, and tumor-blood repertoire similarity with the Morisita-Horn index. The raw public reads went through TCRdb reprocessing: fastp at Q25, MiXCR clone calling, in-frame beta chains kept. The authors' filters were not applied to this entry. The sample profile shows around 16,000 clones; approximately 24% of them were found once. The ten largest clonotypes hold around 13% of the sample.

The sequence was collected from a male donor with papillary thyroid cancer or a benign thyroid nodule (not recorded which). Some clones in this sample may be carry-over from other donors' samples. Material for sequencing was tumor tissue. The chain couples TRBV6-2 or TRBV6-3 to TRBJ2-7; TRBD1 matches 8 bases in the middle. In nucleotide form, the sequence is TGTGCCAGCAGTTACCGGGACAGGCACGAGCAGTACCTC. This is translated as CASSYRDRHEQYL.